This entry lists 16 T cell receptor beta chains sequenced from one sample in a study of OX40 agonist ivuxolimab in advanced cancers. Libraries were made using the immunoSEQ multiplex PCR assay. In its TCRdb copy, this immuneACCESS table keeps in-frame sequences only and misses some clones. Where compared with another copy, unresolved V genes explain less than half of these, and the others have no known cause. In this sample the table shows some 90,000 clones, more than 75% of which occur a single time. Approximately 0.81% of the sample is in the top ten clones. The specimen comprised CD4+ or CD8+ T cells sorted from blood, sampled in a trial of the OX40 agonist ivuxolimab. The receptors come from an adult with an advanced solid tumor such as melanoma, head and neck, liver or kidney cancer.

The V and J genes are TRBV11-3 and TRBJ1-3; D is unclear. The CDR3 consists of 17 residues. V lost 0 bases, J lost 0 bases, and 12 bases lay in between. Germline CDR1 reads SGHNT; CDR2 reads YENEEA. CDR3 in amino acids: CASSLDSWRSSGNTIYF. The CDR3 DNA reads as TGTGCCAGCAGCTTAGATTCGTGGAGGAGCTCTGGAAACACCATATATTTT.

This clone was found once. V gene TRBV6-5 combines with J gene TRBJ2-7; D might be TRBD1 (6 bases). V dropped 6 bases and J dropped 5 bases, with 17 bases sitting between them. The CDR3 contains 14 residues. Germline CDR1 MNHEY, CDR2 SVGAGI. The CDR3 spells CASRIQGFVHEQYF. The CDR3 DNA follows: TGTGCCAGCAGGATACAGGGTTTTGTCCACGAGCAGTACTTC.

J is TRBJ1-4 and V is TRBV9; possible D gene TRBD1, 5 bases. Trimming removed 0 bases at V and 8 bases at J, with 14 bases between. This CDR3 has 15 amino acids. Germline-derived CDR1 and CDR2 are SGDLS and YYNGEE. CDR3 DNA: TGTGCCAGCAGCGTAGAGCATGGACAACAAGAAAAACTGTTTTTT. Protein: CASSVEHGQQEKLFF.

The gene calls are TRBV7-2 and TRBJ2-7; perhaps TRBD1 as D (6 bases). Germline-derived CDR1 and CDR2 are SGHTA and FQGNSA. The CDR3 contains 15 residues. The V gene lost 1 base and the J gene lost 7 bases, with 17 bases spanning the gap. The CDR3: CASSLDGWGPGEQYF. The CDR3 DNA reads TGTGCCAGCAGCTTAGACGGGTGGGGGCCGGGAGAGCAGTACTTC.

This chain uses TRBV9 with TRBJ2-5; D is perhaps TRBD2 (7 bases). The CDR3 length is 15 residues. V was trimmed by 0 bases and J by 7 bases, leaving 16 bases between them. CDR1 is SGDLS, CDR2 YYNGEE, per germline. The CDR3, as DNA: TGTGCCAGCAGCGTAGTTGGTGCAGGGGAGGGGACCCAGTACTTC. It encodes CASSVVGAGEGTQYF.

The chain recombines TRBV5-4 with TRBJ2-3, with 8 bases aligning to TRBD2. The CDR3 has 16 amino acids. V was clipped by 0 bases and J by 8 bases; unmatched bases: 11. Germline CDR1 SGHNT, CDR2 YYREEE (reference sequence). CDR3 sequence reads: CASSLGHPGGGVTQYF. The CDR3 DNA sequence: TGTGCCAGCAGCTTGGGGCATCCGGGAGGGGGGGTTACGCAGTATTTT. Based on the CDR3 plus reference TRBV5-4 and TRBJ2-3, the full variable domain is ETGVTQSPTHLIKTRGQQVTLRCSSQSGHNTVSWYQQALGQGPQFIFQYYREEENGRGNFPPRFSGLQFPNYSSELNVNALELDDSALYLCASSLGHPGGGVTQYFGPGTRLTVL.

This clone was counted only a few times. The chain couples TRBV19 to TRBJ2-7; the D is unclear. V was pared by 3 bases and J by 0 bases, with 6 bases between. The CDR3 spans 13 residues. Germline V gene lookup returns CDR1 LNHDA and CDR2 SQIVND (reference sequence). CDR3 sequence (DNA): TGTGCCAGTAGTATTCAGAGCTCCTACGAGCAGTACTTC. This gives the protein CASSIQSSYEQYF.

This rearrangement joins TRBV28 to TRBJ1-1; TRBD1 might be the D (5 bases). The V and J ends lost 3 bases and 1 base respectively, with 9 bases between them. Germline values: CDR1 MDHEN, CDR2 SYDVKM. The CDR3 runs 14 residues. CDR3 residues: CASSFPGQNTEAFF. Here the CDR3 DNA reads TGTGCCAGCAGTTTTCCGGGGCAGAACACTGAAGCTTTCTTT.

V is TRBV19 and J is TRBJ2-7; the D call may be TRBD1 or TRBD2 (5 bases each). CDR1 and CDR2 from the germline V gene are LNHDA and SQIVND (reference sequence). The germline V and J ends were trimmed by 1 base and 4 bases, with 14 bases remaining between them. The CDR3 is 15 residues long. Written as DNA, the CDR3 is TGTGCCAGTAGTATAGGAGGTGGGGGTGTTTACGAGCAGTACTTC. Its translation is CASSIGGGGVYEQYF.

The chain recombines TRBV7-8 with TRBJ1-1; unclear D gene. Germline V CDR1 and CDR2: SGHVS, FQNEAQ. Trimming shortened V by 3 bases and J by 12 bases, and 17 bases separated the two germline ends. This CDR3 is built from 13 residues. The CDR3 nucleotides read TGTGCCAGCAGCTTTAATGGGAAGGTACGGACTTTCTTT. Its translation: CASSFNGKVRTFF.

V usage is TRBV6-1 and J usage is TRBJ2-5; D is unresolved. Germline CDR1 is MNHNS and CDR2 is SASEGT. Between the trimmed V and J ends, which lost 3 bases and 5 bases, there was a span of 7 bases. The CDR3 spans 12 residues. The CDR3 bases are TGTGCCAGCAGTGAGAATGGGGAGACCCAGTACTTC. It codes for CASSENGETQYF.

CDR3 coding DNA: TGTGCCAGCAGCTCTAGCGGGGGATACAATGAGCAGTTCTTC. Its translation is CASSSSGGYNEQFF. This rearrangement joins TRBV7-9 to TRBJ2-1, with 10 positions matching TRBD2. Germline CDR1 reads SEHNR; CDR2 reads FQNEAQ (reference sequence). The CDR3 is 14 residues long. After removal of 4 bases from V and 4 bases from J, the junction contained 1 base not matched to a gene. The full variable domain, with the rest looked up from reference TRBV7-9 and TRBJ2-1, is DTGVSQNPRHKITKRGQNVTFRCDPISEHNRLYWYRQTLGQGPEFLTYFQNEAQLEKSRLLSDRFSAERPKGSFSTLEIQRTEQGDSAMYLCASSSSGGYNEQFFGPGTRLTVL.

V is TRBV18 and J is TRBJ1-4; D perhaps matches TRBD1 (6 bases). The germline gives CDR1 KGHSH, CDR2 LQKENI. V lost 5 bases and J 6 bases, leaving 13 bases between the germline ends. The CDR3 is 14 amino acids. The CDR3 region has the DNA TGTGCCAGCTCATTTGGGGGCGCCGATGAAAAACTGTTTTTT. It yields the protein CASSFGGADEKLFF. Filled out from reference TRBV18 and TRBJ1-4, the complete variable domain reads NAGVMQNPRHLVRRRGQEARLRCSPMKGHSHVYWYRQLPEEGLKFMVYLQKENIIDESGMPKERFSAEFPKEGPSILRIQQVVRGDSAAYFCASSFGGADEKLFFGSGTQLSVL.

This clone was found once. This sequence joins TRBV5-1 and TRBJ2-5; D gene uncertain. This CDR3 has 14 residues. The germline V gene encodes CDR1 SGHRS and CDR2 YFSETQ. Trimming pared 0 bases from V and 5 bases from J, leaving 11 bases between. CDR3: CASSLVGPRETQYF. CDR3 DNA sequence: TGCGCCAGCAGCTTGGTAGGGCCCCGGGAGACCCAGTACTTC.

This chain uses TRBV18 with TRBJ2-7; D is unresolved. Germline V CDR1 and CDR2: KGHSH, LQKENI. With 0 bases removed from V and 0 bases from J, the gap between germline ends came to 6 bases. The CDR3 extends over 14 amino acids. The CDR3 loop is CASSPPSRSYEQYF. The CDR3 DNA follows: TGTGCCAGCTCACCACCTTCCCGCTCCTACGAGCAGTACTTC.

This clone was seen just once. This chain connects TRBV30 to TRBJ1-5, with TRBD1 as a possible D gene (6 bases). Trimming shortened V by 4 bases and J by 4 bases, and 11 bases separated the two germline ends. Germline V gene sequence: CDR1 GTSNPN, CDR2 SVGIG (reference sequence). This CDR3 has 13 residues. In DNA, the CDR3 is TGTGCCTGGACTGACAGGTATAATCAGCCCCAGCATTTT. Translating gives CAWTDRYNQPQHF.